The present TCR beta chain was sequenced within a study of shared T cell receptors in the human thymus. Profiled with immunoSEQ multiplex PCR; TCRdb holds only in-frame clones, not every one. The sample holds hundreds of thousands of clones; more than 75% are singletons and the top ten take 0.0094%. The trim removed 5 bases at V and 2 bases at J, leaving 14 bases unmatched. CDR3 length: 18 amino acids. Germline loops: CDR1 SGHVS, CDR2 FNYEAQ. This sample also appeared in a second study, on human thymus T cells. That work contributes: Infants, healthy and Finnish, who were having corrective surgery for congenital heart defects served as donors. Resections obtained during corrective heart surgery supplied the thymus tissue. Highly overlapping thymic repertoires in unrelated individuals were reported by related research.

The J gene is TRBJ2-1, the V gene TRBV7-6, with 8 bases aligning to TRBD2. This clonotype was sampled from a boy under two years old with a congenital heart defect. The sequenced sample consisted of thymocytes. The CDR3 sequence is CASSLHRTSRGTYNEQFF. The CDR3 DNA reads as TGTGCCAGCAGCCTACATCGGACTAGCCGTGGGACCTACAATGAGCAGTTCTTC.